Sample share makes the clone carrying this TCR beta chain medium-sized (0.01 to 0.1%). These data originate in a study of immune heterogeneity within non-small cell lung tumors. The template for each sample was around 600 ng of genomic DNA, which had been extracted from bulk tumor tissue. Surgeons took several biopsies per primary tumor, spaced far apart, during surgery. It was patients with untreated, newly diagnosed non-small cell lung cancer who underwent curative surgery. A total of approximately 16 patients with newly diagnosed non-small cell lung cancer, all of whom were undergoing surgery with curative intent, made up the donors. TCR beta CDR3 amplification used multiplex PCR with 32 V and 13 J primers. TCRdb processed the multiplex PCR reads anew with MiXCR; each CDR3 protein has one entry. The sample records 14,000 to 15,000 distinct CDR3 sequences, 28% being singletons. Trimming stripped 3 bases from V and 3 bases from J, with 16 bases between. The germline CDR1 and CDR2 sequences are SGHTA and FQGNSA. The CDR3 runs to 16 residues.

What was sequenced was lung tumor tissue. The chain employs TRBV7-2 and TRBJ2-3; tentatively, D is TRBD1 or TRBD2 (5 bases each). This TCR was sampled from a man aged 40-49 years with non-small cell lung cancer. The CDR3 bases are TGTGCCAGCAGCTTTGGTGTGACGGGACGGACAGATACGCAGTATTTT. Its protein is CASSFGVTGRTDTQYF. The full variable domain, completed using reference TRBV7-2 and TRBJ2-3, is GAGVSQSPSNKVTEKGKDVELRCDPISGHTALYWYRQSLGQGLEFLIYFQGNSAPDKSGLPSDRFSAERTGGSVSTLTIQRTQQEDSAVYLCASSFGVTGRTDTQYFGPGTRLTVL.